Below, one T cell receptor (beta chain) is given with its context. Researchers amplified the TCR beta CDR3 regions from RNA transcripts. A set of HTBI primers served as the primers for a first-round RT-PCR of the TCR CDR3. TCRdb fed the multiplex PCR reads into MiXCR, producing one record per CDR3 protein. The data contain under 400,000 distinct CDR3 sequences, about a sixth of them singletons. Blood was obtained at the first hyperthyroidism diagnosis, which preceded any ophthalmopathy symptoms. The data stem from a study of T cells in Graves' hyperthyroidism and ophthalmopathy. This CDR3 has 14 residues. Between the trimmed V and J ends, which lost 0 bases and 7 bases, there was a span of 13 bases. Looked up from germline, CDR1 is SGHTS and CDR2 is YDEGEE.

The V call is TRBV5-8, the J call TRBJ2-5, with no clear D. The source material was blood. The sequence derives from a woman between 18 and 30 years old with Graves' hyperthyroidism that later progressed to Graves' ophthalmopathy. CDR3: CASSLVASTGTQYF. CDR3 DNA sequence: TGTGCCAGCAGCTTGGTGGCTTCGACGGGGACCCAGTACTTC.